This T cell receptor beta chain is drawn from a study of cytomegalovirus exposure and HLA in healthy donors. The CDR3 totals 17 residues. Germline trimming cut 4 bases from V and 8 bases from J; bases unmatched to any gene: 16. Germline V gives CDR1 SNHLY, CDR2 FYNNEI. The PCR used 60 Vbeta and 13 Jbeta primers. Assay: immunoSEQ multiplex PCR; the TCRdb copy retains only in-frame clones and omits some. The repertoire holds 95,000 to 130,000 clones, with around 81% as singletons. The sample taken for sequencing was PBMCs. The sequence was obtained from a woman in her twenties or thirties in good health and CMV-seronegative. The V gene is TRBV2, the J gene TRBJ1-4, with 7 bases aligning to TRBD1. DNA of the CDR3: TGTGCCAGCAGTGCCACCTTTCCAAGGGGGCGAGGGGAAAAACTGTTTTTT. Translated: CASSATFPRGRGEKLFF.